A single sample gave rise to the 11 T cell receptor beta chains below, sequenced in a study of molecular identifiers for immune sequencing clone quantification. TCRdb reprocessed the PCR reads with MiXCR, giving one entry per CDR3 protein. The table records 490,000 or so distinct CDR3 sequences, about 25% of them present only once. Sequenced sample: naive CD8+ T cells from blood, with Jurkat cell RNA spiked in. Subset noted: FACS-sorted CD8+CD4-CCR7+CD45RA+ naive T cells. These receptors all come from a human donor in good health. Some libraries in this study had Jurkat cell RNA spiked in.

The chain is built from TRBV12-3 or TRBV12-4 and TRBJ2-5, with TRBD1 matching over 7 bases. The CDR3 has 13 residues. V dropped 2 bases and J dropped 4; count of bases not matched to a gene: 1. The CDR3 coding sequence is TGTGCCAGCAGTTTAAGGGACAGAGAGACCCAGTACTTC. Translated: CASSLRDRETQYF.

Remarks on this clonotype: A much larger clone differs from this one at a single base, so this may be a read error. The V call is TRBV6-2 or TRBV6-3, the J call TRBJ1-1; D not certain. Deletions cut 6 bases from V and 3 bases from J, with 8 bases between. Germline CDR1 and CDR2: MNHEY and SVGEGT. This CDR3 has 12 amino acids. DNA of the CDR3: TGTGCCAGCAGGTACGCAGACACTGAAGCTTTCTTT. The encoded protein is CASRYADTEAFF.

The J gene is TRBJ2-7, the V gene TRBV28, with a possible D match to TRBD2 (5 bases). The length of the CDR3 is 14 residues. The V gene lost 5 bases and the J gene lost 5 bases, with 16 bases spanning the gap. Germline lookup yields CDR1 MDHEN and CDR2 SYDVKM. The CDR3 DNA sequence: TGTGCCAGCAGTCCCGGACTTTCCAGCCACGAGCAGTACTTC. This gives the protein CASSPGLSSHEQYF.

This chain links TRBV27 with TRBJ2-6; D not certain. CDR1 and CDR2 from the germline V gene are MNHEY and SMNVEV (reference sequence). With 5 bases removed from V and 3 bases from J, the gap between germline ends came to 8 bases. The CDR3 is made up of 14 amino acids. This CDR3 reads CASSLVIGANVLTF. CDR3 bases: TGTGCCAGCAGTCTCGTTATTGGGGCCAACGTCCTGACTTTC.

This clonotype was detected a few times. The DNA for the CDR3 is TGTGCCAGAAGCTTCCAGCCGGAGCGGACCCAGTACTTC. Translated, it gives CARSFQPERTQYF. The chain carries TRBV5-3 and TRBJ2-5; D is unresolved. TRBV5-3 is an ORF for which the function is uncertain. This CDR3 is 13 amino acids long. Trimming took off 2 bases at V and 7 bases at J, with 12 bases between the two ends.

This clonotype came up a few times. The V and J genes are TRBV27 and TRBJ2-7, with TRBD1 as a possible D gene (6 bases). CDR3 size: 14 residues. The V gene's germline CDR1 is MNHEY and CDR2 SMNVEV (reference sequence). V lost 5 bases and J 4 bases, leaving 15 bases between the germline ends. The CDR3 loop is CASSLVERGYEQYF. The DNA for the CDR3 is TGTGCCAGCAGTCTCGTAGAGAGGGGGTACGAGCAGTACTTC.

The chain recombines TRBV19 with TRBJ2-5, with 8 bases matching TRBD1. Germline CDR1 reads LNHDA; CDR2 reads SQIVND (reference sequence). V trimming: 6 bases; J trimming: 3 bases; junction bases outside the gene matches: 12. The CDR3 consists of 16 residues. As DNA, the CDR3 is TGTGCCAGTAGCAAGGGCAGGGGGCTGAATAAAGAGACCCAGTACTTC. As protein: CASSKGRGLNKETQYF.

This clonotype was observed a handful of times. The chain joins TRBV19 to TRBJ2-7; 9 bases are a match to TRBD2. The CDR3 is made up of 15 amino acids. Germline V gene data show CDR1 as LNHDA and CDR2 as SQIVND (reference sequence). Unmatched junction bases numbered 6, after V lost 4 bases and J lost 2 bases. The CDR3 is CASSTVAGETYEQYF. The CDR3 nucleotides read TGTGCCAGTAGTACCGTAGCGGGAGAAACCTACGAGCAGTACTTC.

This clonotype was seen only once. Being one base from a much bigger clone, this may be a read error. This chain uses TRBV4-3 with TRBJ2-3; D could derive from TRBD1 or TRBD2 (5 bases each). Germline V lookup: CDR1 LGHNA, CDR2 YSLEER. CDR3 length: 16 residues. CDR3 coding DNA: TGCGCCAGCAGCCAGGGCATCAGGGCTAGCACAGATGCGCAGTATTTT. Translated, it gives CASSQGIRASTDAQYF.

Comments on this clonotype: Compared with germline, one end of the junction differs, possibly owing to a read error. The V gene is TRBV11-3, the J gene TRBJ1-1; tentative D call: TRBD1 (6 bases). CDR1 is SGHNT and CDR2 is YENEEA in the germline V gene. CDR3 size: 15 residues. The CDR3, as DNA: TGTGCCAGCAGCCCTAGGGCGGGGGCCAACACTGAAGCTTCCTTT. The encoded protein is CASSPRAGANTEASF.

This clonotype was seen a few times. The chain employs TRBV11-2 and TRBJ2-3, with TRBD2 matching 11 bases. The CDR3 is made up of 15 amino acids. The germline V gene has CDR1 SGHAT and CDR2 FQNNGV. J gave up 4 bases and V 4 bases, and 4 bases lay outside the gene matches. The CDR3 is CASSYSGGVADTQYF. The CDR3 nucleotides read TGTGCCAGCAGCTATAGCGGGGGGGTCGCAGATACGCAGTATTTT.